This T cell receptor beta chain was recovered during a study of cytomegalovirus exposure and HLA in healthy donors. Findings and limits, study-wide: In vitro confirmation showed a few CMV-associated chains to be CMV antigen specific. Among TCR sequences, most were rare, though some public TCRs appeared in many donors.

The donors were in the roughly 120-subject validation cohort; that cohort was separate from the roughly 700-subject first cohort. Profiled with immunoSEQ multiplex PCR; TCRdb holds only in-frame clones, not every one. Among tens of thousands of clones listed, around 97% were seen once. CDR3 length: 13 amino acids. Germline loops: CDR1 SGDLS, CDR2 YYNGEE. Between the trimmed V and J ends, which lost 4 bases and 5 bases, there was a span of 12 bases. On this clone itself: The antigen is undetermined.

The source material was PBMCs. The chain employs TRBV9 and TRBJ1-1; no clear D gene. The TCR sequence derives from a woman aged 18-29 years in good health and CMV-seropositive. CDR3 region: CASSPRTQTEAFF. The CDR3 DNA follows: TGTGCCAGCAGCCCAAGGACTCAGACTGAAGCTTTCTTT.